The 31 T cell receptor beta chains listed next were all sequenced from one sample in a study of blood T cells in healthy people across ages. For the second PCR, which ran for about 6 to 11 cycles, a sample-barcoded 5' primer and a J-beta primer mix were used. TCRdb reprocessed the 5' RACE reads via MiXCR and lists one record per CDR3 protein. Of just under 900,000 distinct CDR3 sequences in the sample, about 30% were seen once. Sequenced: blood. Receptors were obtained from a woman over 75 in good health.

The chain has TRBV12-3 or TRBV12-4 and TRBJ2-4; D might be TRBD1 (6 bases). CDR3 size: 16 residues. Trimming took 7 bases from V and 0 from J, leaving 16 bases between them. CDR3 region: CASTPTGKAAKNIQYF. In nucleotides, the CDR3 is TGTGCCAGCACCCCGACAGGCAAAGCAGCCAAAAACATTCAGTACTTC.

Ten or more counts support this clonotype. The rearrangement links TRBV9 to TRBJ2-7; 7 nucleotides match TRBD2. Germline V CDR1 and CDR2: SGDLS, YYNGEE. There are 15 residues in the CDR3. V gave up 5 bases and J gave up 3 bases; unmatched junction bases: 11. The CDR3 loop reads CASSVGGGRNYEQYF. The CDR3 bases are TGTGCCAGCAGTGTCGGGGGAGGGAGGAACTACGAGCAGTACTTC. Looking up the rest from reference TRBV9 and TRBJ2-7 gives the full variable domain: DSGVTQTPKHLITATGQRVTLRCSPRSGDLSVYWYQQSLDQGLQFLIQYYNGEERAKGNILERFSAQQFPDLHSELNLSSLELGDSALYFCASSVGGGRNYEQYFGPGTRLTVT.

This clonotype was seen ten or more times. The chain employs TRBV12-3 or TRBV12-4 and TRBJ2-3; 11 bases map to TRBD2. The ends lost 8 bases at V and 4 bases at J; junction bases unmatched: 11. The CDR3 loop spans 16 amino acids. The CDR3 sequence: CASVLAGVKGADTQYF. DNA of the CDR3: TGTGCCAGCGTACTAGCGGGGGTTAAAGGTGCAGATACGCAGTATTTT.

This clonotype was seen a handful of times. The chain recombines TRBV28 with TRBJ1-4; D possibly corresponds to TRBD1 (6 bases). The CDR3 is 16 amino acids. CDR1 is MDHEN and CDR2 is SYDVKM in the germline V gene. Trimming removed 3 bases at V and 0 bases at J, with 11 bases between. The DNA of the CDR3 is TGTGCCAGCAGTTTGGGGGGCCCCGCAACTAATGAAAAACTGTTTTTT. Residues: CASSLGGPATNEKLFF.

The sample holds many counts of this clonotype. This chain joins TRBV30 and TRBJ2-3; 10 bases map to TRBD2. The CDR3 is made up of 15 amino acids. Germline CDR1 is GTSNPN and CDR2 is SVGIG (reference sequence). Trimming removed 0 bases from V and 4 bases from J; junction bases left unmatched: 4. The CDR3 here is CAWSVPSGGSDTQYF. CDR3 coding DNA: TGTGCCTGGAGTGTACCTAGCGGGGGTTCAGATACGCAGTATTTT.

This chain joins TRBV6-5 and TRBJ2-5, with 10 bases that match TRBD2. After removal of 2 bases from V and 11 bases from J, the junction contained 8 bases not matched to a gene. The CDR3 extends over 14 amino acids. The germline gives CDR1 MNHEY, CDR2 SVGAGI. CDR3 protein: CASSYSLAGAEQYF. The CDR3 bases are TGTGCCAGCAGTTACAGTCTAGCGGGGGCTGAGCAGTACTTC.

At least ten counts were recorded for this clonotype. This chain links TRBV5-6 with TRBJ2-3; D uncertain. Germline V gives CDR1 SGHDT, CDR2 YYEEEE. CDR3 length equals 13 residues. The V end lost 2 bases, the J end lost 4 bases, and 8 bases lay between the germline ends. For the CDR3, the DNA is TGTGCCAGCAGCTTACAGAGGTCAGATACGCAGTATTTT. Amino acids: CASSLQRSDTQYF.

V usage is TRBV6-5 and J usage is TRBJ1-4; perhaps TRBD1 as D (5 bases). V dropped 4 bases and J dropped 8 bases, with 23 bases sitting between them. Germline CDR1 reads MNHEY; CDR2 reads SVGAGI. The CDR3 has 17 amino acids. This CDR3 is CASSSPLEGMGPEKLFF. CDR3 nucleotide sequence: TGTGCCAGCAGTTCACCTTTGGAGGGGATGGGCCCGGAAAAACTGTTTTTT.

Only a few counts were recorded for this clonotype. A much larger clone lies a single base off, so this may be a read error. This chain links TRBV29-1 with TRBJ2-3; D may be TRBD2 (5 bases). Germline V lookup: CDR1 SQVTM, CDR2 ANQGSEA. The CDR3 has 12 amino acids. This chain's CDR3 is CSVESVGDSQYF. CDR3 nucleotide sequence: TGCAGCGTTGAATCAGTGGGAGATTCGCAGTATTTT.

This rearrangement joins TRBV18 to TRBJ1-6, with a possible D match to TRBD1 (5 bases). The CDR3 loop spans 13 amino acids. Trimming stripped 4 bases from V and 7 bases from J, with 8 bases between. The V gene's germline CDR1 is KGHSH and CDR2 LQKENI. CDR3 residues: CASSRGVNSPLHF. The CDR3, as DNA: TGTGCCAGCTCACGGGGGGTAAATTCACCCCTCCACTTT.

Note on this clonotype: A much more abundant neighbour one base away suggests this may be a read error. V usage is TRBV10-3 and J usage is TRBJ1-2, with 8 bases matching TRBD1. Germline CDR1 ENHRY, CDR2 SYGVKD. The CDR3 length is 14 residues. The CDR3 region has the DNA TGTGCCGTCAGTGAAGACAGGGGCGGATATGGCTACACCTTC. Amino acid sequence: CAVSEDRGGYGYTF.

This clonotype was seen ten or more times. V gene TRBV14 combines with J gene TRBJ2-7; D uncertain. Trimming cost V 3 bases and J 6 bases, with 12 bases left between them. Germline loops: CDR1 SGHDN, CDR2 FVKESK. The CDR3 runs 13 residues. Here the CDR3 reads CASSHKGPIEQYF. The CDR3 bases are TGTGCCAGCAGCCATAAGGGTCCCATCGAGCAGTACTTC.

This clonotype was observed a single time. V and J are TRBV5-1 and TRBJ2-5, with D possibly TRBD1 on 6 matching bases. V was clipped by 0 bases and J by 11 bases, with 20 bases between them. Looked up from germline, CDR1 is SGHRS and CDR2 is YFSETQ. This CDR3 spans 15 amino acids. CDR3: CASSLGGPLRDEQYF. CDR3 nucleotide sequence: TGCGCCAGCAGCTTGGGGGGGCCTCTACGTGATGAGCAGTACTTC.

This clonotype was detected many times. This chain joins TRBV5-1 and TRBJ2-5; no definite D call. Trimming left V 4 bases short and J 1 base short, with 14 bases between. Germline loops: CDR1 SGHRS, CDR2 YFSETQ. The CDR3 runs 15 residues. CDR3: CASSLTAGSQETQYF. CDR3 DNA sequence: TGCGCCAGCAGCCTCACCGCTGGGTCCCAAGAGACCCAGTACTTC. The full variable domain, with the rest looked up from reference TRBV5-1 and TRBJ2-5, is KAGVTQTPRYLIKTRGQQVTLSCSPISGHRSVSWYQQTPGQGLQFLFEYFSETQRNKGNFPGRFSGRQFSNSRSEMNVSTLELGDSALYLCASSLTAGSQETQYFGPGTRLLVL.

This sequence joins TRBV5-5 and TRBJ2-7, with D possibly being TRBD1 (7 bases). Matching the DNA end better, TRBJ2-5 makes the J call doubtful. From germline, CDR1 is SGHKS and CDR2 YYEKEE (reference sequence). The CDR3 sequence is 15 residues long. The CDR3 loop is CASSDGRGGQETQYF. As DNA, the CDR3 is TGTGCCAGCAGCGACGGGAGAGGGGGCCAGGAGACCCAGTACTTC.

The V gene is TRBV6-2 or TRBV6-3, the J gene TRBJ2-4, with TRBD2 as a possible D gene (6 bases). Germline CDR1 MNHEY, CDR2 SVGEGT. The CDR3 consists of 13 residues. Trimming took 5 bases from V and 7 from J, leaving 12 bases between them. CDR3 sequence (DNA): TGTGCCAGCAGTACCCGGGGGAGGAACATTCAGTACTTC. Its translation is CASSTRGRNIQYF.

The V and J genes are TRBV6-2 or TRBV6-3 and TRBJ1-5; D is ambiguous. Trimming removed 2 bases from V and 8 bases from J, with 13 bases in between. Germline CDR1 and CDR2: MNHEY and SVGEGT. The CDR3 extends over 14 amino acids. For the CDR3, the DNA is TGTGCCAGCAGTTACAGGCAGGCGAATGAGCCCCAGCATTTT. The encoded protein is CASSYRQANEPQHF.

Ten or more counts support this clonotype. The rearrangement uses TRBV11-2 and TRBJ2-5, with a tentative D call TRBD1 (6 bases). The length of the CDR3 is 14 residues. Trimming took off 3 bases at V and 2 bases at J, with 10 bases between the two ends. In germline, CDR1 is SGHAT, CDR2 FQNNGV. CDR3 nucleotides: TGTGCCAGCAGCTTCCAGGGGCAGCAAGAGACCCAGTACTTC. As protein: CASSFQGQQETQYF.

V gene TRBV20-1 combines with J gene TRBJ2-7; 8 nucleotides match TRBD1. The germline CDR1 and CDR2 sequences are DFQATT and SNEGSKA (reference sequence). CDR3 length equals 14 residues. The J segment lost 7 bases and the V segment lost 3 bases, leaving 11 bases of the junction unmatched. The DNA of the CDR3 is TGCAGTGCTAGGGCAACTTACAGGGGGTTTGAGCAGTACTTC. Translated, it gives CSARATYRGFEQYF.

This clonotype was found a few times. The gene calls are TRBV7-8 and TRBJ2-2, with 11 bases lining up with TRBD2. Trimming took 5 bases from V and 7 from J; bases not matched to a gene: 12. Per germline, CDR1 SGHVS and CDR2 FQNEAQ. This CDR3 comprises 17 residues. Written as DNA, the CDR3 is TGTGCCAGCAGCGCCTACCTTAGCGGGGGGGCTGGCGGGGAGCTGTTTTTT. Translated, it gives CASSAYLSGGAGGELFF.

In regard to this clonotype: One base away lies a much larger clone, so this may be a sequencing read error. J is TRBJ2-1 and V is TRBV20-1; 9 bases match TRBD1. The J call may be faulty, since TRBJ2-7 better matches the DNA end. The CDR3 runs to 14 residues. Per germline, CDR1 DFQATT and CDR2 SNEGSKA (reference sequence). The DNA of the CDR3 is TGCAGTGCTTTAACAGGGGGCATATACAATGAGCAGTACTTC. Encoded protein: CSALTGGIYNEQYF.

V and J are TRBV7-2 and TRBJ1-4; possible D gene TRBD1, 6 bases. Deletions cut 6 bases from V and 3 bases from J, with 14 bases between. Germline loops: CDR1 SGHTA, CDR2 FQGNSA. The CDR3 is 15 amino acids. CDR3 coding DNA: TGTGCCAGCAGGCGCCGGGACACACCTAATGAAAAACTGTTTTTT. Translated, it gives CASRRRDTPNEKLFF.

This clonotype was found a few times. Just one base apart from a much larger clone, this may be a read error. This sequence joins TRBV3-1 and TRBJ2-6; no clear D gene. The CDR3 is 17 amino acids. From germline, CDR1 is LGHDT and CDR2 YNNKEL (reference sequence). CDR3 sequence: CASSQEGGFSVANVLTF. The CDR3 nucleotides are TGTGCCAGCAGCCAAGAAGGCGGCTTCTCTGTGGCCAACGTCCTGACTTTC.

The chain has TRBV9 and TRBJ1-2; 7 bases agree with TRBD1. The junction had 10 bases not matched to a gene; V was cut back by 3 bases and J by 8 bases. The CDR3 has 14 residues. Germline CDR1 SGDLS, CDR2 YYNGEE. In nucleotides, the CDR3 is TGTGCCAGCAGCGGACAGGGACTAGGGGACGGCTACACCTTC. It is translated as CASSGQGLGDGYTF.

This clonotype was recorded many times. This sequence joins TRBV7-6 and TRBJ2-1, with 9 bases fitting TRBD2. This CDR3 has 15 amino acids. Germline V lookup: CDR1 SGHVS, CDR2 FNYEAQ. The ends lost 2 bases at V and 10 bases at J; junction bases unmatched: 9. CDR3: CASSLSGGPSLEQFF. The CDR3 region has the DNA TGTGCCAGCAGCTTAAGCGGGGGGCCTTCCCTGGAGCAGTTCTTC.

This clonotype was observed at least ten times. The V and J genes are TRBV28 and TRBJ2-1; D gene uncertain. V lost 3 bases and J 5 bases, leaving 17 bases between the germline ends. The CDR3 is made up of 16 amino acids. CDR1 MDHEN and CDR2 SYDVKM come from the germline V gene. In DNA form, the CDR3 reads TGTGCCAGCAGTTTTACGGGCTGGCTGGATGACAATGAGCAGTTCTTC. Its protein is CASSFTGWLDDNEQFF.

As concerns this clonotype: Since a much larger clone is just one base distant, this may be a read error. The rearrangement links TRBV12-3 or TRBV12-4 to TRBJ1-4, with a possible D match to TRBD1 (5 bases). CDR3 length: 12 amino acids. The CDR3 sequence: CAGSRTHEKLFF. The DNA for the CDR3 is TGTGCCGGCAGCCGGACACATGAAAAACTGTTTTTT.

This sequence joins TRBV12-3 or TRBV12-4 and TRBJ2-1; D ambiguous. V lost 5 bases and J lost 8, with 10 bases in between. CDR3 length: 12 residues. The CDR3 DNA follows: TGTGCCAGCAGTCGAAACGCCGATGAGCAGTTCTTC. Amino acids: CASSRNADEQFF.

As to this clonotype: At one end the junction does not follow the germline gene, possibly because of a read error. The chain joins TRBV28 to TRBJ2-7, with D possibly matching TRBD2 (5 bases). CDR3 length: 12 amino acids. Per germline, CDR1 MDHEN and CDR2 SYDVKM. The CDR3 nucleotides read TGCGCCAGTCTGGGAGACTCCTACGAGCAGTACTTC. It codes for CASLGDSYEQYF.

This clonotype was seen at least ten times. CDR3: CSARTGGEQFF. CDR3 coding DNA: TGCAGTGCTAGAACGGGGGGTGAGCAGTTCTTC. This sequence joins TRBV20-1 and TRBJ2-1; 7 positions agree with TRBD2. The CDR3 consists of 11 residues. After removal of 2 bases from V and 9 bases from J, the junction contained 1 base not matched to a gene. Germline V lookup: CDR1 DFQATT, CDR2 SNEGSKA (reference sequence).

This clonotype was seen a single time. A much larger clone differs by one base, so this may be a read error. The chain couples TRBV6-6 to TRBJ2-1; D is uncertain. Germline V gene lookup returns CDR1 MNHNY and CDR2 SVGAGI (reference sequence). This CDR3 has 16 amino acids. V was pared by 2 bases and J by 2 bases, with 13 bases between. CDR3 protein: CASSYPIVIPYNEQFF. The CDR3 DNA is TGTGCCAGCAGTTACCCGATAGTTATCCCCTACAATGAGCAGTTCTTC.